The 17 T cell receptor beta chains below all came from one sample that was sequenced in a study of blood T cell repertoires in COVID-19. Assay used: immunoSEQ multiplex PCR; TCRdb lists only in-frame clones, some missing. The repertoire has 150,000 to 200,000 clones, 75% to 85% of them found once; the top ten carry about 11%. Sequencing was carried out using peripheral blood. The source of these receptors is a woman in her thirties or forties with COVID-19, enrolled during active disease.

The chain recombines TRBV6-5 with TRBJ1-1; D ambiguous. Germline CDR1 MNHEY, CDR2 SVGAGI. V lost 3 bases and J lost 1, with 9 bases in between. This CDR3 has 14 residues. The CDR3 nucleotides read TGTGCCAGCAGTTATTCGAGCTCGAACACTGAAGCTTTCTTT. This sequence encodes CASSYSSSNTEAFF.

This clone has a handful of counts. V gene TRBV14 combines with J gene TRBJ2-7; possible D gene TRBD1, 5 bases. Trimming shortened V by 1 base and J by 4 bases, and 14 bases separated the two germline ends. This CDR3 has 15 residues. Germline V gene data show CDR1 as SGHDN and CDR2 as FVKESK. The CDR3 DNA follows: TGTGCCAGCAGCCAAGTAAGAGACAGAGCTTACGAGCAGTACGTC. Its translation: CASSQVRDRAYEQYV.

The gene calls are TRBV13 and TRBJ2-3, with TRBD2 matching 13 bases. The CDR3 runs 17 residues. The V segment lost 2 bases and the J segment 4 bases; nucleotides outside the gene matches: 6. CDR1 and CDR2 from the germline V gene are PRHDT and FYEKMQ (reference sequence). CDR3 sequence (DNA): TGTGCCAGCAGCTTAAAGACTAGCGGGAGGTACTCAGATACGCAGTATTTT. It yields the protein CASSLKTSGRYSDTQYF.

This rearrangement joins TRBV2 to TRBJ2-3; 13 bases fit TRBD2. The germline V gene has CDR1 SNHLY and CDR2 FYNNEI. CDR3 length: 16 residues. J was trimmed by 2 bases and V by 6 bases; bases with no gene match: 5. This CDR3 is CASRKGLAGITDTQYF. The CDR3 coding sequence is TGTGCCAGCAGAAAGGGACTAGCGGGGATCACAGATACGCAGTATTTT.

This clone was seen only a few times. J is TRBJ2-7 and V is TRBV2, with 9 bases lining up with TRBD2. Germline V gives CDR1 SNHLY, CDR2 FYNNEI. The CDR3 consists of 16 residues. The junction had 17 bases not matched to a gene; V was cut back by 7 bases and J by 7 bases. DNA of the CDR3: TGTGCCAGCAATGTTAAGGCGGCTCTAGCGGGGTGGGAGCAGTACTTC. Its protein product is CASNVKAALAGWEQYF.

To note about this clone: A junction boundary mismatches the germline segment, possibly from a read error. This chain connects TRBV7-9 to TRBJ2-7; 9 nucleotides align to TRBD1. Germline V gene data show CDR1 as SEHNR and CDR2 as FQNEAQ (reference sequence). The CDR3 covers 12 residues. The CDR3 sequence is CASSSVPGQGRF. As DNA, the CDR3 is TGTGCCAGCAGCTCAGTCCCGGGACAGGGACGATTC.

V is TRBV29-1 and J is TRBJ2-2; 13 bases fit TRBD2. Germline V gene data show CDR1 as SQVTM and CDR2 as ANQGSEA. V lost 5 bases, J lost 4 bases, and 10 bases stayed unmatched. The CDR3 is 17 amino acids. CDR3 DNA: TGCAGCGTTTGGACTAGCGGGGGCCCAGAAGGCACCGGGGAGCTGTTTTTT. Its translation: CSVWTSGGPEGTGELFF.

This clone was counted between two and nine times. This chain joins TRBV5-4 and TRBJ2-1; D possibly corresponds to TRBD1 (5 bases). V lost 5 bases, J lost 7 bases, and 13 bases lay in between. There are 13 residues in the CDR3. Germline V CDR1 and CDR2: SGHNT, YYREEE (reference sequence). The CDR3 nucleotides read TGTGCCAGCAGGCAAGAGACAGTTAATGAGCAGTTCTTC. Protein sequence: CASRQETVNEQFF.

The V gene is TRBV19, the J gene TRBJ1-5; D is ambiguous. Trimming stripped 5 bases from V and 7 bases from J, with 12 bases between. CDR3 length equals 13 residues. Germline lookup yields CDR1 LNHDA and CDR2 SQIVND (reference sequence). The CDR3 region is CASSPRTLQPQHF. The CDR3 region has the DNA TGTGCCAGTAGTCCGAGGACTCTACAGCCCCAGCATTTT.

The rearrangement uses TRBV11-2 and TRBJ2-5, with 10 bases that match TRBD2. The V segment lost 5 bases and the J segment 5 bases; nucleotides outside the gene matches: 8. This CDR3 is built from 15 residues. Germline lookup yields CDR1 SGHAT and CDR2 FQNNGV. CDR3 amino acids: CASSISGGAVETQYF. CDR3 nucleotides: TGTGCCAGCAGCATCAGCGGGGGGGCCGTTGAGACCCAGTACTTC.

J is TRBJ1-6 and V is TRBV10-3, with D possibly TRBD1 on 5 matching bases. Germline V lookup: CDR1 ENHRY, CDR2 SYGVKD. CDR3 size: 15 residues. V was pared by 8 bases and J by 9 bases, with 20 bases between. The DNA for the CDR3 is TGTGCCATCGCATCGGGTCAGGGTTTGGTTTCACCCCTCCACTTT. It specifies CAIASGQGLVSPLHF.

The gene calls are TRBV4-1 and TRBJ2-7; 10 bases fit TRBD1. With 4 bases clipped from V and 5 bases from J, the junction kept 5 bases outside the gene matches. Per germline, CDR1 MGHRA and CDR2 YSYEKL. The CDR3 runs to 14 residues. The CDR3 reads CASSPVGTGDEQYF. The CDR3 DNA reads as TGCGCCAGCAGCCCGGTAGGGACAGGGGACGAGCAGTACTTC.

The rearrangement links TRBV28 to TRBJ2-1; TRBD2 aligns across 10 bases. After removal of 6 bases from V and 4 bases from J, the junction contained 6 bases not matched to a gene. CDR1 is MDHEN, CDR2 SYDVKM, per germline. The CDR3 length is 15 residues. CDR3 bases: TGTGCCAGCAGAGATCTAGCGGGAGAGTACAATGAGCAGTTCTTC. This encodes CASRDLAGEYNEQFF.

This chain joins TRBV7-9 and TRBJ2-2, with D hard to call. Per the germline V gene, CDR1 is SEHNR and CDR2 is FQNEAQ (reference sequence). This CDR3 comprises 17 residues. With 2 bases removed from V and 1 base from J, the gap between germline ends came to 14 bases. The CDR3 coding sequence is TGTGCCAGCAGCTTATTCCTATGGCAGGTGAACACCGGGGAGCTGTTTTTT. Translation gives CASSLFLWQVNTGELFF.

This chain joins TRBV19 and TRBJ1-5; a weak D match, TRBD1 (5 bases). Looked up from germline, CDR1 is LNHDA and CDR2 is SQIVND (reference sequence). This CDR3 contains 9 residues. The V gene lost 10 bases and the J gene lost 9 bases, with 7 bases spanning the gap. The CDR3: CATGGPQHF. DNA of the CDR3: TGTGCCACCGGGGGGCCCCAGCATTTT.

The V gene is TRBV10-3, the J gene TRBJ2-7; 10 nucleotides align to TRBD2. The CDR3 contains 13 residues. Per germline, CDR1 ENHRY and CDR2 SYGVKD. The V and J ends lost 10 bases and 8 bases, in that order; junction bases with no gene match: 11. The CDR3 nucleotides are TGTGCCACCGCCGGGACTAGCGATAATCAGCAGTACTTC. Residues: CATAGTSDNQQYF.

The V call is TRBV6-5, the J call TRBJ1-2, with 7 nucleotides matching TRBD1. Per the germline V gene, CDR1 is MNHEY and CDR2 is SVGAGI. The junction had 6 bases not matched to a gene; V was cut back by 6 bases and J by 8 bases. This CDR3 has 12 amino acids. The CDR3 is CASRVPGQGYTF. CDR3 bases: TGTGCCAGCAGAGTCCCGGGACAGGGCTACACCTTC.